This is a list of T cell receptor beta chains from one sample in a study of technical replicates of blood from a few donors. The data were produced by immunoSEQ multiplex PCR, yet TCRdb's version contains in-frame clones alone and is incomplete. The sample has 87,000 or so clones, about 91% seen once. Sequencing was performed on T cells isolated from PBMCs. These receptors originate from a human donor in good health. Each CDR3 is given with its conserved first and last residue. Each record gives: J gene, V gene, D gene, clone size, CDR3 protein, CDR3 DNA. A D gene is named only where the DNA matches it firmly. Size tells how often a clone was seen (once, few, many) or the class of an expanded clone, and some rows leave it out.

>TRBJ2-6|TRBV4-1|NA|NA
CASSLLAPGLISGANVLTF
TGCGCCAGCAGCCTTTTAGCGCCGGGACTCATCTCTGGGGCCAACGTCCTGACTTTC
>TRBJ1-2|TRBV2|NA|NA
CASSADGILGYGYTF
TGTGCCAGCAGCGCTGACGGAATCCTAGGCTATGGCTACACCTTC
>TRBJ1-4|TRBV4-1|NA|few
CASSQGNGFREVKLFF
TGCGCCAGCAGCCAAGGCAATGGATTTAGGGAGGTGAAACTGTTTTTT
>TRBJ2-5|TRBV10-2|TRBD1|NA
CASSEVPGQQETQYF
TGCGCCAGCAGTGAGGTCCCGGGACAGCAAGAGACCCAGTACTTC
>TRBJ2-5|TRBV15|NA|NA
CATSREGGWETQYF
TGTGCCACCAGCAGGGAGGGGGGGTGGGAGACCCAGTACTTC
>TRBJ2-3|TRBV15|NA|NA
CATSRVDGGPSTDTQYF
TGTGCCACCAGCAGAGTTGATGGAGGACCCAGCACAGATACGCAGTATTTT
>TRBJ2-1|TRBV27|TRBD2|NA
CASRLMAGAGRNEQFF
TGTGCCAGCAGGCTTATGGCGGGAGCTGGGCGCAATGAGCAGTTCTTC
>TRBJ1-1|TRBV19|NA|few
CASSIAASANTEAFF
TGTGCCAGTAGTATAGCCGCCAGTGCGAACACTGAAGCTTTCTTT
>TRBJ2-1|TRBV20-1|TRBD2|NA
CSARREARQFF
TGCAGTGCTAGGCGGGAGGCTCGTCAGTTCTTC
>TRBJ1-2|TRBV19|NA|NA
CASSRGLQNGYTF
TGTGCCAGTAGTAGAGGACTTCAGAATGGCTACACCTTC
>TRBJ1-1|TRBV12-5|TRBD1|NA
CASGWDSEAFF
TGTGCTAGTGGTTGGGACAGCGAAGCTTTCTTT
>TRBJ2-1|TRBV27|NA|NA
CASSLSMEVGFLEQFF
TGTGCCAGCAGTTTATCGATGGAGGTGGGGTTCCTTGAGCAGTTCTTC
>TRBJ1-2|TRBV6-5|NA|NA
CASSYSDRLAYGYTF
TGTGCCAGCAGTTACTCTGACAGGTTGGCCTATGGCTACACCTTC
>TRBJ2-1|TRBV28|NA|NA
CASTQSSGLPPYSSYNEQFF
TGTGCCAGCACCCAATCGAGCGGCCTACCACCATATAGCTCCTACAATGAGCAGTTCTTC
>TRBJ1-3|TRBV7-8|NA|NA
CASSVAGTGNTIYF
TGTGCCAGCAGCGTCGCGGGGACTGGAAACACCATATATTTT
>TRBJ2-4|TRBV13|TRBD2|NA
CASSLGPELAGGPDKNIQYF
TGTGCCAGCAGCTTAGGCCCCGAACTAGCGGGGGGGCCTGACAAAAACATTCAGTACTTC
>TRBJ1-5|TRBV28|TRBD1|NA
CASKGQGLPLQPQHF
TGTGCCAGCAAGGGACAGGGGCTTCCGCTGCAGCCCCAGCATTTT
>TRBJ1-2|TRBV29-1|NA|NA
CSVFGGGYTF
TGCAGCGTTTTCGGGGGAGGCTACACCTTC
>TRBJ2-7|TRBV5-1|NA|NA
CASSATGEQYF
TGCGCCAGCAGCGCCACGGGCGAGCAGTACTTC
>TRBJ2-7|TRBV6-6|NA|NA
CASSQVQGTYEQYF
TGTGCCAGCAGTCAGGTACAGGGCACTTACGAGCAGTACTTC
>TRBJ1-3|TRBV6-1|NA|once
CASSAGNTIYF
TGTGCCAGCAGCGCCGGGAACACCATATATTTT
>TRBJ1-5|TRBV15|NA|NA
CATSRDRSPQGHTSLNQPQHF
TGTGCCACCAGCAGAGACCGTTCCCCACAGGGCCACACCTCCCTCAATCAGCCCCAGCATTTT
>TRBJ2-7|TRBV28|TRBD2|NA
CASRPGPLAGIYEQYF
TGTGCCAGCAGGCCAGGGCCTCTAGCGGGGATCTACGAGCAGTACTTC
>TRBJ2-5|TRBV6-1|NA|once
CASSEWGERETQYF
TGTGCCAGCAGTGAGTGGGGGGAGCGCGAGACCCAGTACTTC
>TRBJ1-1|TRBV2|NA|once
CASSGNPAMNTEAFF
TGTGCCAGCAGTGGTAACCCCGCGATGAACACTGAAGCTTTCTTT
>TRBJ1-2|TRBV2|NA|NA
CASSESRTDDYGYTF
TGTGCCAGCAGTGAATCTCGGACAGATGACTATGGCTACACCTTC
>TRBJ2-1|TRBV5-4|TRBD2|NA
CASSLQGLANNEQFF
TGTGCCAGCAGCTTGCAGGGACTAGCCAACAATGAGCAGTTCTTC
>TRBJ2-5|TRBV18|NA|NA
CASSFRQDETQYF
TGTGCCAGCTCATTTCGACAGGACGAGACCCAGTACTTC
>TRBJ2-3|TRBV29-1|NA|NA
CSVTFGASTDTQYF
TGCAGCGTGACTTTTGGGGCTAGCACAGATACGCAGTATTTT
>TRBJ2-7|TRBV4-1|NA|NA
CASSQSSIQGAYEQYF
TGCGCCAGCAGCCAAAGCTCGATTCAGGGCGCCTACGAGCAGTACTTC
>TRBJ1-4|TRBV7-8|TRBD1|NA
CASTKQGRSEKLFF
TGTGCCAGCACCAAACAGGGGCGGAGTGAAAAACTGTTTTTT
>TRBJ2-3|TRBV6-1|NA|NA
CASKGQPSTDTQYF
TGTGCCAGCAAAGGACAGCCTAGCACAGATACGCAGTATTTT
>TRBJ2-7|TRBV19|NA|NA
CASSIDPLPGSEQYF
TGTGCCAGTAGTATAGACCCCCTCCCGGGGTCCGAGCAGTACTTC
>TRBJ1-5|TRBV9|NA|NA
CASSVGGGGNQPQHF
TGTGCCAGCAGCGTAGGGGGGGGAGGCAATCAGCCCCAGCATTTT
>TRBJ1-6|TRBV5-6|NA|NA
CASSPGQRGYNSPLHF
TGTGCCAGCAGCCCCGGACAGAGGGGCTATAATTCACCCCTCCACTTT
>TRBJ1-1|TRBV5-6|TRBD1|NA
CASSRSGTGTTEAFF
TGTGCCAGCAGCAGATCCGGGACAGGGACGACTGAAGCTTTCTTT